This TCR beta chain came from a study of cytomegalovirus exposure and HLA in healthy donors. Trimming shortened V by 6 bases and J by 5 bases, and 14 bases separated the two germline ends. The CDR3 runs 13 residues. Germline loops: CDR1 MNHEY, CDR2 SMNVEV (reference sequence). The PCR was carried out with 60 Vbeta primers and 13 Jbeta primers. Produced via immunoSEQ multiplex PCR; TCRdb's table is partial and in-frame only. The repertoire holds roughly 130,000 clones, with about 80% as singletons. Despite likely unrecorded immune exposures, the donors were nominally healthy at the time of sampling. Study findings and constraints: Some public TCRs appeared in many individuals, while most sequences were rare. Among CMV-associated TCR beta chains, most appeared HLA-restricted in a later analysis.

A note on this clone: Its antigen remains unknown.

Sequenced sample: PBMCs. The chain uses TRBV27 and TRBJ2-7; the D gene is possibly TRBD2 (6 bases). The receptor was isolated from a man aged 18 to 30 in good health and CMV-seronegative. CDR3 in amino acids: CASRLSGANEQYV. The CDR3 bases are TGTGCCAGCAGACTTAGCGGAGCTAACGAGCAGTACGTC.